This TCR beta chain is drawn from a study of cytomegalovirus exposure and HLA in healthy donors. This PCR relied on a set of 60 Vbeta primers and 13 Jbeta primers. Here immunoSEQ multiplex PCR was the method, and the copy in TCRdb shows in-frame clones only, minus some. The data hold 110,000 to 150,000 clones, with around 74% observed a single time. This clone was counted a few times. This CDR3 has 15 residues. CDR1 is LNHDA, CDR2 SQIVND, per germline (reference sequence). Trimming took off 6 bases at V and 4 bases at J, with 18 bases between the two ends. The sequenced material came from PBMCs. The V call is TRBV19, the J call TRBJ1-1; no definite D call. The receptor comes from a man aged 18-30 years in good health and CMV-seropositive. CDR3 in amino acids: CASRTSWVGGTEAFF. The DNA of the CDR3 is TGTGCCAGTAGGACAAGTTGGGTGGGTGGCACTGAAGCTTTCTTT.